The rows below give T cell receptor beta chains drawn from one sample of a study of blood T cell repertoires in COVID-19. Profiling relied on immunoSEQ multiplex PCR, and the TCRdb table lists in-frame clones only, not all of them. Altogether about 150,000 clones are present, around 86% being singletons, with the ten largest covering about 2.6%. Sample: peripheral blood. The receptors shown here come from a woman aged 80 or older with COVID-19, enrolled during active disease. Each CDR3 is given with its conserved first and last residue. Each record gives: J gene, clone size, D gene, V gene, CDR3 protein, CDR3 DNA. D genes are given only for firm matches. The listing skips clone size in some rows; elsewhere it reads once, few, many or a size class.

j_gene: TRBJ1-1; abundance: .; d_gene: .; v_gene: TRBV15; CDR3aa: CATSSVGDTEAFF; CDR3nt: TGTGCCACCAGCTCCGTGGGCGACACTGAAGCTTTCTTT
j_gene: TRBJ2-7; abundance: .; d_gene: .; v_gene: TRBV5-4; CDR3aa: CASSPGGVYEQYF; CDR3nt: TGTGCCAGCAGCCCCGGCGGGGTCTACGAGCAGTACTTC
j_gene: TRBJ1-5; abundance: .; d_gene: .; v_gene: TRBV18; CDR3aa: CASSPTVDQPQHF; CDR3nt: TGTGCCAGCTCACCAACGGTAGATCAGCCCCAGCATTTT
j_gene: TRBJ2-2; abundance: .; d_gene: TRBD1; v_gene: TRBV9; CDR3aa: CASSVTGGAGELFF; CDR3nt: TGTGCCAGCAGCGTAACAGGGGGAGCCGGGGAGCTGTTTTTT
j_gene: TRBJ1-1; abundance: .; d_gene: .; v_gene: TRBV18; CDR3aa: CASSLQQGNTEAFF; CDR3nt: TGTGCCAGCTCACTACAACAGGGGAACACTGAAGCTTTCTTT
j_gene: TRBJ1-2; abundance: .; d_gene: .; v_gene: TRBV21-1; CDR3aa: CASSRRRGQGAPNYGYTF; CDR3nt: TGTGCCAGCAGCCGAAGGCGGGGACAGGGGGCTCCTAACTATGGCTACACCTTC
j_gene: TRBJ2-5; abundance: .; d_gene: TRBD1; v_gene: TRBV28; CDR3aa: CASTVGGGTGQETQYF; CDR3nt: TGTGCCAGCACTGTAGGGGGTGGGACAGGGCAAGAGACCCAGTACTTC
j_gene: TRBJ1-2; abundance: .; d_gene: .; v_gene: TRBV7-2; CDR3aa: CASSEQTTGGYTF; CDR3nt: TGTGCCAGCAGCGAACAAACAACGGGTGGCTACACCTTC
j_gene: TRBJ2-3; abundance: once; d_gene: TRBD2; v_gene: TRBV4-2; CDR3aa: CASSQGDLREGTQYF; CDR3nt: TGTGCCAGCAGCCAAGGGGACTTGCGGGAGGGGACGCAGTATTTT
j_gene: TRBJ2-5; abundance: .; d_gene: .; v_gene: TRBV7-6; CDR3aa: CASSPPGPAGETQYF; CDR3nt: TGTGCCAGCAGTCCCCCGGGGCCAGCGGGAGAGACCCAGTACTTC
j_gene: TRBJ2-1; abundance: .; d_gene: TRBD2; v_gene: TRBV9; CDR3aa: CASSVDPAGVNEQFF; CDR3nt: TGTGCCAGCAGCGTAGACCCAGCGGGAGTCAATGAGCAGTTCTTC
j_gene: TRBJ2-2; abundance: .; d_gene: .; v_gene: TRBV3-1/TRBV3-2; CDR3aa: CASSLRGTGELFF; CDR3nt: TGTGCCAGCAGCCTCCGGGGGACCGGGGAGCTGTTTTTT
j_gene: TRBJ1-2; abundance: once; d_gene: .; v_gene: TRBV14; CDR3aa: CASSQVGTTYGYTF; CDR3nt: TGTGCCAGCAGCCAAGTCGGGACAACCTATGGCTACACCTTC
j_gene: TRBJ1-5; abundance: .; d_gene: TRBD1; v_gene: TRBV5-4; CDR3aa: CASSLGIDRDQPQHF; CDR3nt: TGTGCCAGCAGCTTGGGAATAGACAGGGATCAGCCCCAGCATTTT
j_gene: TRBJ2-4; abundance: .; d_gene: TRBD2; v_gene: TRBV2; CDR3aa: CASSEGLAGAKNIQYF; CDR3nt: TGTGCCAGCAGTGAAGGACTAGCGGGAGCCAAAAACATTCAGTACTTC
j_gene: TRBJ1-2; abundance: .; d_gene: .; v_gene: TRBV25-1; CDR3aa: CASSYTGRVGYTF; CDR3nt: TGTGCCAGCAGTTATACAGGGAGGGTTGGCTACACCTTC
j_gene: TRBJ1-2; abundance: once; d_gene: .; v_gene: TRBV15; CDR3aa: CATSRQGSGYTF; CDR3nt: TGTGCCACCAGCAGACAGGGGTCTGGCTACACCTTC
j_gene: TRBJ1-2; abundance: .; d_gene: .; v_gene: TRBV29-1; CDR3aa: CSVDWGQGGNYGYTF; CDR3nt: TGCAGCGTTGATTGGGGCCAGGGAGGTAACTATGGCTACACCTTC
j_gene: TRBJ2-2; abundance: once; d_gene: .; v_gene: TRBV13; CDR3aa: CASSLVLNTGELFF; CDR3nt: TGTGCCAGCAGCTTAGTCTTGAACACCGGGGAGCTGTTTTTT
j_gene: TRBJ2-1; abundance: .; d_gene: TRBD2; v_gene: TRBV3-1/TRBV3-2; CDR3aa: CASSQDLVAGSYNEQFF; CDR3nt: TGTGCCAGCAGCCAAGATTTAGTAGCGGGATCCTACAATGAGCAGTTCTTC
j_gene: TRBJ1-1; abundance: .; d_gene: .; v_gene: TRBV12-5; CDR3aa: CASARTLNTEAFF; CDR3nt: TGTGCTAGTGCCCGGACACTGAACACTGAAGCTTTCTTT
j_gene: TRBJ2-2; abundance: .; d_gene: TRBD1; v_gene: TRBV29-1; CDR3aa: CSVGQAGELFF; CDR3nt: TGCAGCGTGGGACAGGCCGGGGAGCTGTTTTTT
j_gene: TRBJ2-7; abundance: .; d_gene: .; v_gene: TRBV6-1; CDR3aa: CASSDAGEQYF; CDR3nt: TGTGCCAGCAGTGACGCGGGAGAGCAGTACTTC
j_gene: TRBJ1-2; abundance: few; d_gene: .; v_gene: TRBV5-8; CDR3aa: CASSSEWGHLNYGYTF; CDR3nt: TGTGCCAGCAGCTCCGAATGGGGACACCTTAACTATGGCTACACCTTC
j_gene: TRBJ1-1; abundance: .; d_gene: .; v_gene: TRBV7-9; CDR3aa: CASSVVAGVGEAFF; CDR3nt: TGTGCCAGCAGCGTAGTGGCAGGGGTGGGTGAAGCTTTCTTT
j_gene: TRBJ1-2; abundance: .; d_gene: TRBD1; v_gene: TRBV3-1/TRBV3-2; CDR3aa: CASSQAVTGASYGYTF; CDR3nt: TGTGCCAGCAGCCAAGCAGTTACAGGGGCTTCCTATGGCTACACCTTC
j_gene: TRBJ1-4; abundance: once; d_gene: .; v_gene: TRBV7-4; CDR3aa: CASSLAVLRREKLFF; CDR3nt: TGTGCCAGCAGCTTAGCAGTTTTACGGCGGGAGAAACTGTTTTTT
j_gene: TRBJ2-1; abundance: once; d_gene: TRBD2; v_gene: TRBV13; CDR3aa: CASSHQFNVGLVDQEQFF; CDR3nt: TGTGCCAGCAGTCATCAATTTAACGTGGGACTAGTAGATCAGGAGCAGTTCTTC
j_gene: TRBJ1-6; abundance: .; d_gene: TRBD1; v_gene: TRBV7-2; CDR3aa: CASSSRQGAGGSPLHF; CDR3nt: TGTGCCAGCAGCTCGAGACAGGGGGCAGGAGGATCACCCCTCCACTTT
j_gene: TRBJ1-3; abundance: once; d_gene: .; v_gene: TRBV6-2/TRBV6-3; CDR3aa: CASSYLSGTGNTIYF; CDR3nt: TGTGCCAGCAGTTACCTTTCAGGGACTGGAAACACCATATATTTT
j_gene: TRBJ1-6; abundance: .; d_gene: .; v_gene: TRBV5-8; CDR3aa: CASSLVLPQGGSPLHF; CDR3nt: TGTGCCAGCAGCTTGGTGCTACCCCAAGGGGGTTCACCCCTCCACTTT
j_gene: TRBJ1-2; abundance: .; d_gene: TRBD1; v_gene: TRBV2; CDR3aa: CASRGDREMAGYGYTF; CDR3nt: TGTGCCAGCAGGGGGGACAGGGAAATGGCGGGCTATGGCTACACCTTC
j_gene: TRBJ1-2; abundance: .; d_gene: TRBD1; v_gene: TRBV28; CDR3aa: CASSLPQGAYGYTF; CDR3nt: TGTGCCAGCAGTTTACCACAGGGGGCGTATGGCTACACCTTC
j_gene: TRBJ2-7; abundance: few; d_gene: .; v_gene: TRBV7-9; CDR3aa: CASSRGSTYEQYF; CDR3nt: TGTGCCAGCAGCCGCGGGTCTACCTACGAGCAGTACTTC
j_gene: TRBJ2-7; abundance: .; d_gene: .; v_gene: TRBV19; CDR3aa: CASSIKEGLYEQYF; CDR3nt: TGTGCCAGTAGTATCAAGGAGGGCTTGTACGAGCAGTACTTC
j_gene: TRBJ2-7; abundance: .; d_gene: TRBD1; v_gene: TRBV6-6; CDR3aa: CASSQGQVPPYEQYF; CDR3nt: TGTGCCAGCAGCCAGGGACAGGTGCCCCCCTACGAGCAGTACTTC
j_gene: TRBJ2-2; abundance: .; d_gene: .; v_gene: TRBV5-4; CDR3aa: CASSLDFGELFF; CDR3nt: TGTGCCAGCAGCTTGGACTTCGGGGAGCTGTTTTTT
j_gene: TRBJ2-7; abundance: .; d_gene: .; v_gene: TRBV28; CDR3aa: CASKGPEQGHEQYF; CDR3nt: TGTGCCAGCAAAGGTCCTGAACAGGGCCACGAGCAGTACTTC
j_gene: TRBJ2-3; abundance: .; d_gene: .; v_gene: TRBV6-2/TRBV6-3; CDR3aa: CASSYSGGVADTQYF; CDR3nt: TGTGCCAGCAGTTACTCAGGCGGGGTAGCAGATACGCAGTATTTT
j_gene: TRBJ2-1; abundance: .; d_gene: .; v_gene: TRBV3-1/TRBV3-2; CDR3aa: CASSQDRLKYNEQFF; CDR3nt: TGTGCCAGCAGCCAAGACAGACTGAAGTACAATGAGCAGTTCTTC
j_gene: TRBJ1-2; abundance: .; d_gene: .; v_gene: TRBV6-6; CDR3aa: CASSRRRVNYGYTF; CDR3nt: TGTGCCAGCAGTCGACGTCGAGTTAACTATGGCTACACCTTC
j_gene: TRBJ2-7; abundance: .; d_gene: TRBD1; v_gene: TRBV7-9; CDR3aa: CASSRTGAYEQYF; CDR3nt: TGTGCCAGCAGCCGGACAGGTGCCTACGAGCAGTACTTC
j_gene: TRBJ2-1; abundance: .; d_gene: TRBD2; v_gene: TRBV3-1/TRBV3-2; CDR3aa: CASSQDRTSYNEQFF; CDR3nt: TGTGCCAGCAGCCAAGACCGGACTAGCTACAATGAGCAGTTCTTC
j_gene: TRBJ2-5; abundance: few; d_gene: TRBD1; v_gene: TRBV11-2; CDR3aa: CASSGGQVKRETQYF; CDR3nt: TGTGCCAGCAGCGGGGGACAGGTCAAGAGGGAGACCCAGTACTTC
j_gene: TRBJ2-2; abundance: .; d_gene: .; v_gene: TRBV3-1/TRBV3-2; CDR3aa: CASSRRAGDGELFF; CDR3nt: TGTGCCAGCAGCCGCCGGGCAGGGGACGGGGAGCTGTTTTTT
j_gene: TRBJ2-1; abundance: .; d_gene: .; v_gene: TRBV7-2; CDR3aa: CASSFRWRESLSYNEQFF; CDR3nt: TGTGCCAGCAGCTTTAGGTGGCGGGAATCCTTATCCTACAATGAGCAGTTCTTC
j_gene: TRBJ1-4; abundance: .; d_gene: .; v_gene: TRBV4-3; CDR3aa: CASSQGRGTNEKLFF; CDR3nt: TGCGCCAGCAGCCAGGGCAGGGGAACTAATGAAAAACTGTTTTTT
j_gene: TRBJ2-1; abundance: once; d_gene: TRBD2; v_gene: TRBV4-3; CDR3aa: CASSQEWGTSVNNEQFF; CDR3nt: TGCGCCAGCAGCCAAGAGTGGGGGACTAGCGTTAACAATGAGCAGTTCTTC
j_gene: TRBJ2-7; abundance: .; d_gene: TRBD2; v_gene: TRBV7-8; CDR3aa: CASSPGLAGVPYEQYF; CDR3nt: TGTGCCAGCAGCCCGGGACTAGCGGGAGTACCCTACGAGCAGTACTTC
j_gene: TRBJ2-1; abundance: .; d_gene: TRBD1; v_gene: TRBV7-8; CDR3aa: CASSLAPGQGANEQFF; CDR3nt: TGTGCCAGCAGCTTAGCTCCGGGACAGGGGGCGAATGAGCAGTTCTTC
j_gene: TRBJ1-2; abundance: .; d_gene: .; v_gene: TRBV28; CDR3aa: CASSLSRDSYTF; CDR3nt: TGTGCCAGCAGTTTATCTCGGGATAGCTACACCTTC
j_gene: TRBJ2-5; abundance: many; d_gene: .; v_gene: TRBV6-6; CDR3aa: CASSPQETQYF; CDR3nt: TGTGCCAGCAGCCCTCAAGAGACCCAGTACTTC
j_gene: TRBJ2-1; abundance: .; d_gene: TRBD1; v_gene: TRBV29-1; CDR3aa: CSAPGTGSSNEQFF; CDR3nt: TGCAGCGCCCCCGGGACAGGGAGTTCCAATGAGCAGTTCTTC
j_gene: TRBJ1-3; abundance: .; d_gene: TRBD1; v_gene: TRBV28; CDR3aa: CASSPGQVGNTIYF; CDR3nt: TGTGCCAGCAGTCCAGGACAGGTTGGAAACACCATATATTTT
j_gene: TRBJ2-3; abundance: .; d_gene: TRBD1; v_gene: TRBV4-2; CDR3aa: CASSRKWGQGTTDTQYF; CDR3nt: TGTGCCAGCAGCCGAAAGTGGGGACAGGGGACCACAGATACGCAGTATTTT
j_gene: TRBJ2-7; abundance: once; d_gene: TRBD1; v_gene: TRBV19; CDR3aa: CASSITGQDPYEQYF; CDR3nt: TGTGCCAGTAGTATCACCGGACAGGACCCCTACGAGCAGTACTTC
j_gene: TRBJ2-4; abundance: .; d_gene: .; v_gene: TRBV10-2; CDR3aa: CASSDGFLGGKNIQYF; CDR3nt: TGCGCCAGCAGTGACGGGTTTCTCGGCGGCAAAAACATTCAGTACTTC
j_gene: TRBJ1-2; abundance: .; d_gene: .; v_gene: TRBV7-9; CDR3aa: CASSQSGNYGYTF; CDR3nt: TGTGCCAGCAGCCAATCAGGGAACTATGGCTACACCTTC
j_gene: TRBJ2-7; abundance: few; d_gene: TRBD1; v_gene: TRBV6-5; CDR3aa: CASSYSLQGDEQYF; CDR3nt: TGTGCCAGCAGTTACTCTTTACAGGGGGACGAGCAGTACTTC
j_gene: TRBJ2-7; abundance: .; d_gene: .; v_gene: TRBV7-9; CDR3aa: CASSRGHLPSYEQYF; CDR3nt: TGTGCCAGCAGTCGAGGACACCTACCCTCCTACGAGCAGTACTTC